This section outlines one TCR beta chain sequence together with its context. The antigen remains undetermined. These data are taken from a study of T cell responses to AZD1222 COVID-19 vaccine. Whole-study findings and limits: Elevations in Spike-specific TCR breadth and depth followed administration of two AZD1222 doses. Clonal diversity may have been underestimated in mostly white British donors. Among those given AZD1222, only five or six were seropositive at baseline.

The CDR3 is 16 residues long. V was clipped by 6 bases and J by 5 bases; unmatched bases: 11. Germline V lookup: CDR1 LNHDA, CDR2 SQIVND (reference sequence). Measured with immunoSEQ multiplex PCR; TCRdb has only the in-frame clones, and not every one. In the table there are just under 100,000 clones, roughly 84% of which are singletons. The TCR originated in an adult in good health. The sequenced sample was peripheral blood, obtained on day 0 of AZD1222 vaccination. The chain has TRBV19 and TRBJ2-2; TRBD2 aligns across 8 bases. CDR3 bases: TGTGCCAGTAGGGTTGTGCGGGGGGTTAATACCGGGGAGCTGTTTTTT. Its translation is CASRVVRGVNTGELFF.